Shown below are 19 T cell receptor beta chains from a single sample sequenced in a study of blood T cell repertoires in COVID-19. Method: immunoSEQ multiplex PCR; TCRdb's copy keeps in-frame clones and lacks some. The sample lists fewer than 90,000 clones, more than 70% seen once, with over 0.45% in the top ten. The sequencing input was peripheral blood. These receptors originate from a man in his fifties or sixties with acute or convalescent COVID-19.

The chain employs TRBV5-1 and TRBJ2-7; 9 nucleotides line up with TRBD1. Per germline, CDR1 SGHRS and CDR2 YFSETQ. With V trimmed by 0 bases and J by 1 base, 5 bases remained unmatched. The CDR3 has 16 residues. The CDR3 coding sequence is TGCGCCAGCAGCTTGGAGGGGACAGGGCCTTCCTACGAGCAGTACTTC. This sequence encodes CASSLEGTGPSYEQYF. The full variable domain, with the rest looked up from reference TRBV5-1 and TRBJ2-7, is KAGVTQTPRYLIKTRGQQVTLSCSPISGHRSVSWYQQTPGQGLQFLFEYFSETQRNKGNFPGRFSGRQFSNSRSEMNVSTLELGDSALYLCASSLEGTGPSYEQYFGPGTRLTVT.

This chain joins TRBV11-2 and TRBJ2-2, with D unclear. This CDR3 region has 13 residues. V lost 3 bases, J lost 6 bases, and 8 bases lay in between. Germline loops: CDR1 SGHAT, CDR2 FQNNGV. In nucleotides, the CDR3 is TGTGCCAGCAGCTTTGAAGCGCCCGGGGAGCTGTTTTTT. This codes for CASSFEAPGELFF. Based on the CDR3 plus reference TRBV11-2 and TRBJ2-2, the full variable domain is EAGVAQSPRYKIIEKRQSVAFWCNPISGHATLYWYQQILGQGPKLLIQFQNNGVVDDSQLPKDRFSAERLKGVDSTLKIQPAKLEDSAVYLCASSFEAPGELFFGEGSRLTVL.

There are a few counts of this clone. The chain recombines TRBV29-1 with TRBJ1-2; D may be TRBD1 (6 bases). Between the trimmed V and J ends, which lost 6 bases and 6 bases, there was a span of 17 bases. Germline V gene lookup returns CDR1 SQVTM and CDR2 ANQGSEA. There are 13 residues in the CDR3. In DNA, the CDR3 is TGCAGCGTCCTTCCGGGACCAGGGGATGGCTACACCTTC. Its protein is CSVLPGPGDGYTF.

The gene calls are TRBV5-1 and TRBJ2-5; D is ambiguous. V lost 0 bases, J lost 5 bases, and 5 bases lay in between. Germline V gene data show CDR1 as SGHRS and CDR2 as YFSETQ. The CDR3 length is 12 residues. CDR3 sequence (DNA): TGCGCCAGCAGCTTGGTTTCGGAGACCCAGTACTTC. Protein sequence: CASSLVSETQYF.

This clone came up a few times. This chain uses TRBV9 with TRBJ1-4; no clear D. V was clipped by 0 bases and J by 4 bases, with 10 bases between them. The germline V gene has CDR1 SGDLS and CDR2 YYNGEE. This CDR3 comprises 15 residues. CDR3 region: CASSVGVTGNEKLFF. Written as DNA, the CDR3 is TGTGCCAGCAGCGTAGGCGTCACCGGTAATGAAAAACTGTTTTTT. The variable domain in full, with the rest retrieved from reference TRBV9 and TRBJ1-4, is DSGVTQTPKHLITATGQRVTLRCSPRSGDLSVYWYQQSLDQGLQFLIQYYNGEERAKGNILERFSAQQFPDLHSELNLSSLELGDSALYFCASSVGVTGNEKLFFGSGTQLSVL.

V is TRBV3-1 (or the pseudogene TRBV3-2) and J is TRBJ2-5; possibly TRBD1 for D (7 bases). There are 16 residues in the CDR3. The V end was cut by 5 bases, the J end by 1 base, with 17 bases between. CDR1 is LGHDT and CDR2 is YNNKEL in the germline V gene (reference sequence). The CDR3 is CASSSRGRGFQETQYF. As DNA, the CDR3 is TGTGCCAGCAGCTCAAGGGGGCGGGGTTTCCAAGAGACCCAGTACTTC.

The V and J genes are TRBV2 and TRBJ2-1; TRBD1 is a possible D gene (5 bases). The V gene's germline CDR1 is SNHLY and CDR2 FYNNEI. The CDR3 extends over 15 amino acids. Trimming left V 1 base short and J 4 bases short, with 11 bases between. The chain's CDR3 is CASSEVGEGYNEQFF. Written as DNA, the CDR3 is TGTGCCAGCAGTGAAGTAGGGGAAGGGTACAATGAGCAGTTCTTC.

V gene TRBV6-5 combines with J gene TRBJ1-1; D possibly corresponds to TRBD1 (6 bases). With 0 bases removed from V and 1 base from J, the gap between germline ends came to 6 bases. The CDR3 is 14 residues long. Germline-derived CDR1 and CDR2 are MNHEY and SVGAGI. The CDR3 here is CASSYSTGNTEAFF. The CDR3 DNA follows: TGTGCCAGCAGTTACTCGACAGGGAACACTGAAGCTTTCTTT.

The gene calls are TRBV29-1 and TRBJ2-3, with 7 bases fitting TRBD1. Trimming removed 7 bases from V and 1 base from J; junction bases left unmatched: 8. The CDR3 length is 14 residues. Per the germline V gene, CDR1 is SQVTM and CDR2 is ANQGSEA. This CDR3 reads CSAADRDGTDTQYF. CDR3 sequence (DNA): TGCAGCGCTGCAGACAGGGATGGCACAGATACGCAGTATTTT.

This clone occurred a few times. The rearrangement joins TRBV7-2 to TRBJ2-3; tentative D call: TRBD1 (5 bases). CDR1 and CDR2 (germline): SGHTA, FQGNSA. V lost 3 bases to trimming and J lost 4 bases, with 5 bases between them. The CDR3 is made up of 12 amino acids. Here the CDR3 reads CASSFRADTQYF. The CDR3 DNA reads TGTGCCAGCAGCTTCAGGGCAGATACGCAGTATTTT. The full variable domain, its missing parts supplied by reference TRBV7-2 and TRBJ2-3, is GAGVSQSPSNKVTEKGKDVELRCDPISGHTALYWYRQSLGQGLEFLIYFQGNSAPDKSGLPSDRFSAERTGGSVSTLTIQRTQQEDSAVYLCASSFRADTQYFGPGTRLTVL.

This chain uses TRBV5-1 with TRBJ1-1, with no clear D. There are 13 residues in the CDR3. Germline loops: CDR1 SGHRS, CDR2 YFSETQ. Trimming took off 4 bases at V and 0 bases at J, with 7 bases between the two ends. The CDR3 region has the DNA TGCGCCAGCAGCGTCCGTTTGAACACTGAAGCTTTCTTT. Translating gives CASSVRLNTEAFF.

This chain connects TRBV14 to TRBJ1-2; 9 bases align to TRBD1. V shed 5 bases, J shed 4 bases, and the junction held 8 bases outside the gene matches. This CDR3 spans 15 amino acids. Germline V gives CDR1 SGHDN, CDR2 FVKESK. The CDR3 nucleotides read TGTGCCAGCAGCTCACCCGGGACAGGGCTCTATGGCTACACCTTC. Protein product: CASSSPGTGLYGYTF.

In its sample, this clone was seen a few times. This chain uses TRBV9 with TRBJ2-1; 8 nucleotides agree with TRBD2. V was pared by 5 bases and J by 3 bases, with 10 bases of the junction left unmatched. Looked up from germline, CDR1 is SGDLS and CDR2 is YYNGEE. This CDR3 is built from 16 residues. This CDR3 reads CASSIATGLVYNEQFF. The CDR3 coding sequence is TGTGCCAGCAGTATCGCGACGGGACTAGTCTACAATGAGCAGTTCTTC.

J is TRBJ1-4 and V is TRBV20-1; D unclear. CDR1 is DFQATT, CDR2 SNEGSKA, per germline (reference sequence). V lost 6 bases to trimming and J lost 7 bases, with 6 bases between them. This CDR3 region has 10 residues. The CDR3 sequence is CSATTEKLFF. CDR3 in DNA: TGCAGTGCGACAACTGAAAAACTGTTTTTT.

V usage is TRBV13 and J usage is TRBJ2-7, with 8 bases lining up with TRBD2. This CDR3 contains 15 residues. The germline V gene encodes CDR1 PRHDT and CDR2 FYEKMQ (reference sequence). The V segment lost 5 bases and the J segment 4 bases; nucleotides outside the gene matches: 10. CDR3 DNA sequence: TGTGCCAGCAGCCTTTCAAGCGGGGGTGTGTACGAGCAGTACTTC. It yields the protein CASSLSSGGVYEQYF.

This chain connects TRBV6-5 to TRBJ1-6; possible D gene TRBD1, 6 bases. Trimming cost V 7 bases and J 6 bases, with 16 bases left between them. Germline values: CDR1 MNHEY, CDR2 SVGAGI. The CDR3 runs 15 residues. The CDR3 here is CASTGGATTNSPLHF. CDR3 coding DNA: TGTGCCAGCACCGGGGGGGCAACCACTAATTCACCCCTCCACTTT.

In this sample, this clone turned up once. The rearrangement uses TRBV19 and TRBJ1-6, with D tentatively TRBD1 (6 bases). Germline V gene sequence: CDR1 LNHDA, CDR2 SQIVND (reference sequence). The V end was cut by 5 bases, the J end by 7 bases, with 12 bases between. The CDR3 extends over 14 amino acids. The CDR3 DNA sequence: TGTGCCAGTAGTTCAAGACAGGCAAATTCACCCCTCCACTTT. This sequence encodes CASSSRQANSPLHF.

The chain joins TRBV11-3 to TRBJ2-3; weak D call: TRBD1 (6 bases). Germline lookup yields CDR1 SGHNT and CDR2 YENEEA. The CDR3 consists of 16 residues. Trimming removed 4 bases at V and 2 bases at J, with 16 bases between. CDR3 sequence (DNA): TGTGCCAGCAGCTCCACAGGGAACCCTAACACAGATACGCAGTATTTT. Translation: CASSSTGNPNTDTQYF. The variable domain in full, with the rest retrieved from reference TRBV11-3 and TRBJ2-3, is EAGVVQSPRYKIIEKKQPVAFWCNPISGHNTLYWYLQNLGQGPELLIRYENEEAVDDSQLPKDRFSAERLKGVDSTLKIQPAELGDSAVYLCASSSTGNPNTDTQYFGPGTRLTVL.

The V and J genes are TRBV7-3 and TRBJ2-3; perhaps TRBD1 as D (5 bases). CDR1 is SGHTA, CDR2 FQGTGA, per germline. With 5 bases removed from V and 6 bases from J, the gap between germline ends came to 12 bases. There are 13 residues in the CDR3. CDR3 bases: TGTGCCAGCAGCGACAGACTGGCGGATACGCAGTATTTT. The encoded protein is CASSDRLADTQYF.